The rows below give T cell receptor beta chains drawn from one sample of a study of shared clonotypes between healthy human individuals. This table comes from immunoSEQ multiplex PCR, and its TCRdb copy is limited to in-frame clones, with some not included. The sample includes about 2.1 million clones, about 94% of them seen just once. Source material: naive CD8+ T cells from PBMCs. The origin of the receptors is a man aged 18 to 29 in good health. Some clones in this sample may be carry-over from other donors' samples. Both conserved end residues are part of each CDR3. A D gene is named only where the DNA matches it firmly. Clone sizes are given selectively: once, few, many, or a class where the clone is expanded.

abundance | d_gene | j_gene | v_gene | CDR3nt | CDR3aa
. | TRBD2 | TRBJ2-3 | TRBV11-2 | TGTGCCAGCAGCCCGCCGGGACTAGCGGGACTAGACAGCACAGATACGCAGTATTTT | CASSPPGLAGLDSTDTQYF
. | . | TRBJ2-3 | TRBV7-2 | TGTGCCAGCAGCTTAGAATACCAAAGGGGGGGAAAAGATACGCAGTATTTT | CASSLEYQRGGKDTQYF
. | . | TRBJ2-3 | TRBV2 | TGTGCCAGCAGTGGGAGAGGCTCGTCCCTGAGGCAGTATTTT | CASSGRGSSLRQYF
. | . | TRBJ1-2 | TRBV19 | TGTGCCAGTAGTTTTCGGTCGGGCTATGGCTACACCTTC | CASSFRSGYGYTF
. | TRBD1 | TRBJ2-1 | TRBV4-3 | TGCGCCAGCAGCCAAGAAAACGGCGTCAGGGGGTGGGATGAGCAGTTCTTC | CASSQENGVRGWDEQFF
. | . | TRBJ1-6 | TRBV27 | TGTGCCAGCAGTTTAGTCGGGTCGGTCGTGGGTTCACCCCTCCACTTT | CASSLVGSVVGSPLHF
. | . | TRBJ2-5 | TRBV4-3 | TGCGCCAGCAGCCAATCGGGGTCAGAGACCCAGTACTTC | CASSQSGSETQYF
. | . | TRBJ2-7 | TRBV11-2 | TGTGCCAGCAGCGCCGGGACCGTCAATAGACCCTACGAGCAGTACTTC | CASSAGTVNRPYEQYF
. | TRBD2 | TRBJ2-7 | TRBV7-9 | TGTGCCAGCAGCTTAGCGGGGACTAGCGGAGCAGGATCCTACGAGCAGTACTTC | CASSLAGTSGAGSYEQYF
. | . | TRBJ2-7 | TRBV5-1 | TGCGCCAGCAGCACCGACAGTTACGAGCAGTACTTC | CASSTDSYEQYF
. | TRBD1 | TRBJ2-3 | TRBV28 | TGTGCCAGCAGTTTAGGGACAGCCCGCACAGATACGCAGTATTTT | CASSLGTARTDTQYF
. | . | TRBJ2-7 | TRBV5-4 | TGTGCCAGCAGCTTGTTCTACGAGCAGTACTTC | CASSLFYEQYF
. | . | TRBJ1-2 | TRBV2 | TGTGCCAGCAGGGGGGTCAGGTGGGAAACTAACTATGGCTACACCTTC | CASRGVRWETNYGYTF
. | . | TRBJ1-2 | TRBV5-6 | TGTGCCAGCAGCCCGCCGGTATTTGGCTATGGCTACACCTTC | CASSPPVFGYGYTF
once | . | TRBJ1-1 | TRBV7-9 | TGTGCCAGCAGCTTTTCGGGGAAATACACTGAAGCTTTCTTT | CASSFSGKYTEAFF
. | TRBD1 | TRBJ2-7 | TRBV28 | TGTGCCAGCAGGACCCCGGGACAGGGTTATCACGAGCAGTACTTC | CASRTPGQGYHEQYF
once | . | TRBJ1-1 | TRBV9 | TGTGCCAGCAGCGACCGGGACATCAACACTGAAGCTTTCTTT | CASSDRDINTEAFF
once | . | TRBJ1-5 | TRBV27 | TGTGCCAGCAGTTTATATGATAGCAATCAGCCCCAGCATTTT | CASSLYDSNQPQHF
. | . | TRBJ2-2 | TRBV4-1 | TGCGCCAGCAGCCTGGGAGAGAACTTCGGGGAGCTGTTTTTT | CASSLGENFGELFF
. | . | TRBJ2-1 | TRBV27 | TGTGCCAGCAGTTCATCGGGACCTTCGGAGCAGTTCTTC | CASSSSGPSEQFF
. | TRBD1 | TRBJ2-3 | TRBV15 | TGTGCCACCAGCCCCCGGACAGGCGGAACAGATACGCAGTATTTT | CATSPRTGGTDTQYF
. | TRBD2 | TRBJ2-2 | TRBV2 | TGTGCCAGCAGTGACCCCTGGACTAGCGGGAGGGCCGCCACCGGGGAGCTGTTTTTT | CASSDPWTSGRAATGELFF
. | . | TRBJ2-2 | TRBV19 | TGTGCCAGTAGTATCACAGGGTTTTCCGGGGAGCTGTTTTTT | CASSITGFSGELFF
. | TRBD2 | TRBJ2-7 | TRBV11-2 | TGTGCCAGCAGCTTAGGAGCCGGGAGGATCTACGAGCAGTACTTC | CASSLGAGRIYEQYF
. | . | TRBJ2-3 | TRBV7-6 | TGTGCCAGCAGCTCCATTACAGGGTTGACAGATACGCAGTATTTT | CASSSITGLTDTQYF
. | TRBD1 | TRBJ2-7 | TRBV4-3 | TGCGCCAGCAGCCCAGGACAGGGGGCATCCGAGCAGTACTTC | CASSPGQGASEQYF
. | TRBD1 | TRBJ1-1 | TRBV5-6 | TGTGCCAGCAGCTTGGCGGACAGGGGTTTGGTTGAAGCTTTCTTT | CASSLADRGLVEAFF
. | . | TRBJ2-5 | TRBV4-1 | TGCGCCAGCAGCCAAGTCCTTTCTGGCCAAGAGACCCAGTACTTC | CASSQVLSGQETQYF
. | TRBD1 | TRBJ2-1 | TRBV12-5 | TGTGCTAGTGGCCCCGGACAGGGGAGCCACAATGAGCAGTTCTTC | CASGPGQGSHNEQFF
. | . | TRBJ1-1 | TRBV7-8 | TGTGCCAGCAGCTTCCGGGAGGGTTACGGCACTGAAGCTTTCTTT | CASSFREGYGTEAFF
. | . | TRBJ1-3 | TRBV25-1 | TGTGCCAGCAGTGGTAGGAACACCATATATTTT | CASSGRNTIYF
once | . | TRBJ1-3 | TRBV4-1 | TGCGCCAGCAGCCAAGATGCAACAGGGTGGAACACCATATATTTT | CASSQDATGWNTIYF
. | . | TRBJ2-5 | TRBV15 | TGTGCCACCAGCAGAGTCCAGGGCCGAGAGACCCAGTACTTC | CATSRVQGRETQYF
once | TRBD1 | TRBJ2-7 | TRBV5-4 | TGTGCCAGCAGACATCAGCCGGACAGGGAAGGGGAGCAGTACTTC | CASRHQPDREGEQYF
. | TRBD1 | TRBJ2-7 | TRBV6-1 | TGTGCCAGCAGTACAACAGGGGGCCGCGACGAGCAGTACTTC | CASSTTGGRDEQYF
once | TRBD2 | TRBJ2-1 | TRBV29-1 | TGCAGCGGCAGACTAGCAGGCCTCAATGAGCAGTTCTTC | CSGRLAGLNEQFF
. | TRBD2 | TRBJ2-1 | TRBV7-6 | TGTGCCAGCAGCTTGGGAGCTAGCGGGAGTCGGGATGAGCAGTTCTTC | CASSLGASGSRDEQFF
. | . | TRBJ2-3 | TRBV6-1 | TGTGCCAGCCCTTATACAGCGGGACACACAGATACGCAGTATTTT | CASPYTAGHTDTQYF
. | TRBD1 | TRBJ1-2 | TRBV5-4 | TGTGCCAGCAGCTTGTTTTTGAGGGGGCCCTTTGGCTACACCTTC | CASSLFLRGPFGYTF
. | TRBD2 | TRBJ2-3 | TRBV9 | TGTGCCAGCAGCTCCGGACTAGCCAGAAGCACAGATACGCAGTATTTT | CASSSGLARSTDTQYF
. | . | TRBJ2-1 | TRBV11-2 | TGTGCCAGCAGACAAGTTTACAATGAGCAGTTCTTC | CASRQVYNEQFF